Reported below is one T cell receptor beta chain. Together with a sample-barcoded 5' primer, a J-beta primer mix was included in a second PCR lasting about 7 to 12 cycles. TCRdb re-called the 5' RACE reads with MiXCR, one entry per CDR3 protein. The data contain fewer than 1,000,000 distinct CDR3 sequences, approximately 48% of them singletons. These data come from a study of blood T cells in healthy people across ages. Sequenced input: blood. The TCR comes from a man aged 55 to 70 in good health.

The CDR3 is CASSYSPTSGVYNEQFF. The DNA of the CDR3 is TGTGCCAGCAGTTACTCACCTACTAGCGGGGTATACAATGAGCAGTTCTTC. The chain employs TRBV6-2 or TRBV6-3 and TRBJ2-1; 10 bases line up with TRBD2. CDR1 is MNHEY and CDR2 is SVGEGT in the germline V gene. The CDR3 sequence is 17 residues long. The J segment lost 4 bases and the V segment lost 0 bases, leaving 6 bases of the junction unmatched.